This T cell receptor (beta chain) was identified during a study of neurological immune-mediated disorders. Germline V gives CDR1 SGHRS, CDR2 YFSETQ. This CDR3 has 16 amino acids. V dropped 1 base and J dropped 1; count of bases not matched to a gene: 1. Healthy control samples came from blood bank volunteers in Maryland, USA. 2 million PBMCs stored at -80 C were the source of the unsorted libraries. This clonotype has at least ten counts. 5'RACE with 10-nucleotide random UMIs produced the cDNA. Sequencing runs each generated in excess of 190 million TCR-beta sequences derived from 15-18 subjects. MiXCR was run by TCRdb on the 5' RACE reads, yielding one entry per CDR3 protein. The sample records around 83,000 distinct CDR3 sequences, 13% to 15% being singletons.

The sample consisted of PBMCs. The chain employs TRBV5-1 and TRBJ2-1; 11 nucleotides align to TRBD2. The sequence came from a woman between 45 and 65 years old in good health. The CDR3 here is CASSLWTSGSYNEQFF. CDR3 DNA: TGCGCCAGCAGCTTGTGGACTAGCGGGTCCTACAATGAGCAGTTCTTC. The full variable domain, completed using reference TRBV5-1 and TRBJ2-1, is KAGVTQTPRYLIKTRGQQVTLSCSPISGHRSVSWYQQTPGQGLQFLFEYFSETQRNKGNFPGRFSGRQFSNSRSEMNVSTLELGDSALYLCASSLWTSGSYNEQFFGPGTRLTVL.